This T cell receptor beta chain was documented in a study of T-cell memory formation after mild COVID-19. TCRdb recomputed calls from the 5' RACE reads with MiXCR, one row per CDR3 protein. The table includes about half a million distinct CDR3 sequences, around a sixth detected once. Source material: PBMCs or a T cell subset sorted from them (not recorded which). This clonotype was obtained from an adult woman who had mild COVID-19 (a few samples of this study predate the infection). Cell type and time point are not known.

The CDR3 region has the DNA TGTGCCACCGCGAGTAAAGGGAACACCGGGGAGCTGTTTTTT. Translation gives CATASKGNTGELFF. J is TRBJ2-2 and V is TRBV24-1; D not certain. The germline V gene encodes CDR1 KGHDR and CDR2 SFDVKD. CDR3 length: 14 amino acids. With 9 bases removed from V and 1 base from J, the gap between germline ends came to 11 bases.